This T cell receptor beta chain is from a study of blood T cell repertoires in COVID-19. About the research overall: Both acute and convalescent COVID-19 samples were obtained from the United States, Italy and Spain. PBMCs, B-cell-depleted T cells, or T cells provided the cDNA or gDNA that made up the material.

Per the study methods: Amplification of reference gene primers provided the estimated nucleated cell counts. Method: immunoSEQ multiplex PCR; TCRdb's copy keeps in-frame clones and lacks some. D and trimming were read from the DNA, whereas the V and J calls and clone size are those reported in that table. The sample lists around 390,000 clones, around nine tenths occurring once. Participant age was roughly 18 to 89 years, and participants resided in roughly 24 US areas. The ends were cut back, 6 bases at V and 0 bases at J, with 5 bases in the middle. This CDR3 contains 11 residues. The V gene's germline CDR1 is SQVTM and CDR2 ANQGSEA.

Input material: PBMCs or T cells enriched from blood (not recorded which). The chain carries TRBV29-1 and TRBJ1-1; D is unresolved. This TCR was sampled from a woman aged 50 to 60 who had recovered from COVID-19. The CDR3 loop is CSVQLNTEAFF. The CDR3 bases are TGCAGCGTACAGTTGAACACTGAAGCTTTCTTT.